The T cell receptor beta chain described here comes from a study of T cells expressing NK-cell markers. About the study: It was from sorted CD3+CD56+NKG2C+, CD3+CD56+NKG2C- and CD3+CD56-NKG2C+ T cells that TCR beta repertoires came. Sequenced donors, eight in total, included seven who were HCMV-seropositive and one who was seronegative.

The CDR3 contains 20 residues. Germline V gene sequence: CDR1 LGHDT, CDR2 YNNKEL (reference sequence). Reanalyzing the 5' RACE reads, TCRdb keeps one entry per CDR3 protein, without DNA. This sample contains 500,000 to 700,000 distinct CDR3 sequences. Sequencing was done on a sample of blood T cells: a sorted CD56 or NKG2C T cell subset, CD4+ or CD8+ T cells, or bulk PBMC T cells (not recorded which). This sequence originates from a man between 18 and 35 years old in good health. The rearrangement links TRBV3-1 to TRBJ2-3; TCRdb calls TRBD2, which cannot be checked without DNA. CDR3 amino acids: CASSQEPGLAESKYTDTQYF.